Listed below are T cell receptor beta chains from one sample, sequenced in a study of shared clonotypes between healthy human individuals. Using immunoSEQ multiplex PCR, the repertoire was profiled, and TCRdb retains in-frame clones only, with some absent. The sample records about 2.4 million clones, approximately 93% being singletons. Sequenced: naive CD4+ T cells from PBMCs. The receptor set was obtained from a man aged 18 to 35 in good health. Some clones in this sample may be carry-over from other donors' samples. Both conserved end residues are part of each CDR3. A D gene is named only where the DNA matches it firmly. Where a row states a size, it is once, few, many or the class of an expanded clone; other rows omit it.

d_gene	v_gene	abundance	j_gene	CDR3nt	CDR3aa
TRBD2	TRBV10-3	.	TRBJ2-1	TGTGCCACAGCCCGCGGGGGGAGCTCCTACAATGAGCAGTTCTTC	CATARGGSSYNEQFF
.	TRBV2	.	TRBJ1-5	TGTGCCAGCAGCGAAGAAAATAATCAGCCCCAGCATTTT	CASSEENNQPQHF
.	TRBV5-1	.	TRBJ2-1	TGCGCCAGCACCCTACTAGCAGGCTCCTACAATGAGCAGTTCTTC	CASTLLAGSYNEQFF
TRBD1	TRBV2	.	TRBJ2-1	TGTGCCAGCAGTGCCTCCGGGACAGGGGGTAATGAGCAGTTCTTC	CASSASGTGGNEQFF
.	TRBV4-2	.	TRBJ2-3	TGTGCCAGCAGCAGTCGGCGAGGAGATACGCAGTATTTT	CASSSRRGDTQYF
.	TRBV5-4	.	TRBJ2-7	TGTGCCAGCTCTCCGTCGGGAGAGTTCTACGAGCAGTACTTC	CASSPSGEFYEQYF
TRBD1	TRBV28	.	TRBJ1-2	TGTGCCAGCAGTTTGACCGCGGGACAGGGGGCAGTCTATGGCTACACCTTC	CASSLTAGQGAVYGYTF
TRBD2	TRBV9	.	TRBJ2-1	TGTGCCAGCAGCGTAGATCTCAGTGGATGGACTAGCGGATACAATGAGCAGTTCTTC	CASSVDLSGWTSGYNEQFF
TRBD1	TRBV7-8	.	TRBJ2-3	TGTGCCAGCAGCCCAGACGGGACAGGGAAACATACGCAGTATTTT	CASSPDGTGKHTQYF
TRBD1	TRBV2	.	TRBJ2-1	TGTGCCAGCCTGTACGGACAGGGACCCCACAATGAGCAGTTCTTC	CASLYGQGPHNEQFF
TRBD1	TRBV14	.	TRBJ1-4	TGTGCCAGCAGCCGCCTAGTAGGGACAGGGGAAAAACTGTTTTTT	CASSRLVGTGEKLFF
TRBD2	TRBV5-1	once	TRBJ2-3	TGCGCCAGCAGGCTTGCGGGAGGGCCCTCGGGGACAGATACGCAGTATTTT	CASRLAGGPSGTDTQYF
.	TRBV9	.	TRBJ1-2	TGTGCCAGCAGCGTAGCAGACAGGCCGACTTTTAACTATGGCTACACCTTC	CASSVADRPTFNYGYTF
.	TRBV2	.	TRBJ2-3	TGTGCCCGCAGTACAGATACGCAGTATTTT	CARSTDTQYF
TRBD1	TRBV15	.	TRBJ1-1	TGTGCCACCAGCAGAGATCGACAGGGGTTGGGATCGGGTGGTGAAGCTTTCTTT	CATSRDRQGLGSGGEAFF
TRBD1	TRBV5-8	.	TRBJ1-5	TGTGCCAGCAGCCTGGGACAGGCTTATCAGCCCCAGCATTTT	CASSLGQAYQPQHF
.	TRBV5-5	.	TRBJ1-4	TGTGCCAGCAGCCTCCAGCCCCCAGCTAATGAAAAACTGTTTTTT	CASSLQPPANEKLFF
.	TRBV5-1	.	TRBJ1-1	TGCGCCAGCACCGAGCAGGGGATTGAAGCTTTCTTT	CASTEQGIEAFF
TRBD1	TRBV19	.	TRBJ1-4	TGTGCCAGTAGAGGGACAGGGGACCCTGCAACTAATGAAAAACTGTTTTTT	CASRGTGDPATNEKLFF
TRBD2	TRBV11-2	.	TRBJ2-3	TGTGCCAGCAGCAGATTAGCGGGAGCTAGCACAGATACGCAGTATTTT	CASSRLAGASTDTQYF
.	TRBV5-1	.	TRBJ2-7	TGCGCCAGCAGCTTGGTTAGGCCCCCCTACGAGCAGTACTTC	CASSLVRPPYEQYF
TRBD1	TRBV28	.	TRBJ1-2	TGTGCCAGCAGTTTGATTGAGGGGGCGGGGTGGTCTGGCTACACCTTC	CASSLIEGAGWSGYTF
.	TRBV7-9	.	TRBJ2-7	TGTGCCAGCAGCGTACAGAGACCCCCCTACGAGCAGTACTTC	CASSVQRPPYEQYF
.	TRBV5-8	.	TRBJ1-1	TGTGCCAGCAGCTTGGTTTCCGGGGGCGGAAGCCGTGCTTTCTTT	CASSLVSGGGSRAFF
.	TRBV7-6	.	TRBJ2-5	TGTGCCAGCAGCTTAGTGGGACTGGAAGAGACCCAGTACTTC	CASSLVGLEETQYF
TRBD2	TRBV4-2	.	TRBJ2-3	TGTGCCAGCAGCACCCTCCCGGGCGGGAGTGACACAGATACGCAGTATTTT	CASSTLPGGSDTDTQYF
TRBD1	TRBV6-5	.	TRBJ1-1	TGTGCCAGCAATCTCAGGGGGCTAGGGGACACTGAAGCTTTCTTT	CASNLRGLGDTEAFF
TRBD1	TRBV10-3	.	TRBJ2-2	TGTGCCATCAGAAACGGACAGGGTTCATCCGGGGAGCTGTTTTTT	CAIRNGQGSSGELFF
.	TRBV5-1	.	TRBJ2-3	TGCGCCAGCAGCTTTCCGGGAATTACAGATACGCAGTATTTT	CASSFPGITDTQYF
.	TRBV15	.	TRBJ2-5	TGTGCCACTGGGCAGAAACACTCCCAAGAGACCCAGTACTTC	CATGQKHSQETQYF
TRBD1	TRBV6-5	.	TRBJ1-5	TGTGCCAGCAGGAAAGGAGGGGGCGATCAGCCCCAGCATTTT	CASRKGGGDQPQHF
.	TRBV27	.	TRBJ1-2	TGTGCCAGCAGGTTTCGGGCTAACTATGGCTACACCTTC	CASRFRANYGYTF
TRBD1	TRBV6-5	.	TRBJ1-5	TGTGCCAGCAGAACAGGGGACAGCAATCAGCCCCAGCATTTT	CASRTGDSNQPQHF
.	TRBV10-1	.	TRBJ2-1	TGCGCCAGCAGCGACAATGAGCAGTTCTTC	CASSDNEQFF
TRBD1	TRBV7-9	.	TRBJ1-4	TGTGCCAGCAGCGAAGGGACAGGGGATGAAAAACTGTTTTTT	CASSEGTGDEKLFF
TRBD1	TRBV29-1	.	TRBJ1-3	TGCAGCGTTGAAGGGCAGGGGGGACCGTTTATTTCTGGAAACACCATATATTTT	CSVEGQGGPFISGNTIYF
TRBD1	TRBV7-2	.	TRBJ1-2	TGTGCCAGCAGCTTAGCTTGGGACAGGCATCACTATGGCTACACCTTC	CASSLAWDRHHYGYTF
TRBD2	TRBV5-1	once	TRBJ2-3	TGCGCCAGCAGCTTCGCGGGGGGGTCGAAAACAGATACGCAGTATTTT	CASSFAGGSKTDTQYF
TRBD1	TRBV28	.	TRBJ1-1	TGTGCCAGCAGTTCCCCTGGACAGGGTGAGACTGAAGCTTTCTTT	CASSSPGQGETEAFF
.	TRBV19	few	TRBJ1-1	TGTGCCAGTAGTATCGGTAGGACTGAAGCTTTCTTT	CASSIGRTEAFF
.	TRBV18	once	TRBJ1-5	TGTGCCAGCTCACCGGGGGTTGGGCAGGCGAGCAATCAGCCCCAGCATTTT	CASSPGVGQASNQPQHF
.	TRBV11-2	once	TRBJ2-7	TGTGCCAGCAGCTTAGATAGGGTGGTGCAGTACTTC	CASSLDRVVQYF
.	TRBV28	.	TRBJ2-7	TGTGCCAGCAGTTCCCGACAGGGACTAGTTCACGAGCAGTACTTC	CASSSRQGLVHEQYF
TRBD1	TRBV5-4	.	TRBJ2-7	TGTGCCAGCAGCTCAGGGGGCCCACCCTACGAGCAGTACTTC	CASSSGGPPYEQYF
TRBD1	TRBV5-1	.	TRBJ2-2	TGCGCCAGCAGCGACGACAGGGACACCGGGGAGCTGTTTTTT	CASSDDRDTGELFF
.	TRBV5-4	.	TRBJ2-7	TGTGCCAGCAGCCCTCCGGGAGCGGAGTCCTACGAGCAGTACTTC	CASSPPGAESYEQYF